This entry features one TCR beta chain sequence. Its cognate antigen is unknown. Trimming pared 3 bases from V and 7 bases from J, leaving 4 bases between. Germline V gene lookup returns CDR1 SGHNT and CDR2 YENEEA. CDR3 length: 11 amino acids. This entry comes from a study of chemoradiotherapy in HPV16-positive cancers. Study-wide context: Candidate HPV-specific T-cell clones and common TCR motifs came from functional assays in a couple of HPV16-positive patients.

Over chemoradiotherapy, repertoires were sampled more than once. General study points: Non-HPV-specific T cells did not expand in tumors during treatment, whereas candidate HPV-specific clones and E7-related motifs did. The functional HPV-specific definition rests on just a couple of HPV16-positive patients.

Using immunoSEQ multiplex PCR, the repertoire was profiled, and TCRdb retains in-frame clones only, with some absent. The profile covers about 8,400 clones, with approximately 81% appearing a single time and about 37% taken by the ten largest. This TCR was sampled from a human donor with HPV-associated anogenital cancer. The chain uses TRBV11-3 and TRBJ2-1; D not resolved. The sample was tumor tissue, taken from a patient who underwent chemoradiotherapy. The chain's CDR3 is CASSFSNEQFF. The CDR3 DNA sequence: TGTGCCAGCAGCTTTTCAAATGAGCAGTTCTTC.